These 6 T cell receptor beta chains were all obtained from the same sample, sequenced in a study of T cell responses to AZD1222 COVID-19 vaccine. Libraries were prepared by immunoSEQ multiplex PCR; TCRdb keeps only in-frame clonotypes and omits some of them. Of some 100,000 clones listed, about 87% were seen once; the top ten hold around 4.5%. The source material was peripheral blood, sampled 28 days after the second AZD1222 dose. Receptors originate from an adult who received the AZD1222 COVID-19 vaccine.

V is TRBV14 and J is TRBJ1-1; possible D gene TRBD1, 6 bases. CDR1 is SGHDN and CDR2 is FVKESK in the germline V gene. V was cut by 3 bases and J by 0 bases, with 11 bases left in between. The CDR3 is 15 amino acids. The CDR3: CASSHYQGMNTEAFF. Here the CDR3 DNA reads TGTGCCAGCAGCCATTATCAGGGGATGAACACTGAAGCTTTCTTT.

There are a few counts of this clone. The genes are TRBV19 and TRBJ2-2, with TRBD2 matching 11 bases. CDR1 LNHDA and CDR2 SQIVND come from the germline V gene (reference sequence). The CDR3 sequence is 15 residues long. Germline trimming cut 11 bases from V and 2 bases from J; bases unmatched to any gene: 7. CDR3 DNA: TGTGCCGGAGGTAGCGGGGGGGCCAACACCGGGGAGCTGTTTTTT. Amino acids: CAGGSGGANTGELFF.

The chain couples TRBV7-2 to TRBJ2-7; D is possibly TRBD2 (6 bases). Germline V gives CDR1 SGHTA, CDR2 FQGNSA. The CDR3 extends over 14 amino acids. V was clipped by 1 base and J by 7 bases, with 14 bases between them. The CDR3 region is CASSLGPAGREQYF. CDR3 bases: TGTGCCAGCAGCTTAGGGCCGGCGGGACGGGAGCAGTACTTC.

The chain couples TRBV5-5 to TRBJ1-3; 9 nucleotides align to TRBD1. The junction had 16 bases not matched to a gene; V was cut back by 4 bases and J by 5 bases. Germline V gives CDR1 SGHKS, CDR2 YYEKEE (reference sequence). This CDR3 is built from 18 residues. The CDR3 region is CASSTLHRDRVVRNTIYF. CDR3 bases: TGTGCCAGCAGCACCCTTCACCGGGACAGGGTCGTGCGAAACACCATATATTTT.

This clone has more than one count but fewer than ten. This chain connects TRBV5-1 to TRBJ1-2, with D hard to call. Per germline, CDR1 SGHRS and CDR2 YFSETQ. V dropped 4 bases and J dropped 4 bases, with 11 bases sitting between them. This CDR3 region has 13 residues. CDR3 sequence reads: CASSGTPAYGYTF. The CDR3 DNA reads as TGCGCCAGCAGCGGAACACCGGCCTATGGCTACACCTTC.

In this sample, this clone turned up once. The chain combines TRBV7-8 with TRBJ1-1, with unresolved D. V was pared by 5 bases and J by 10 bases, with 14 bases between. There are 12 residues in the CDR3. The germline gives CDR1 SGHVS, CDR2 FQNEAQ. CDR3 nucleotides: TGTGCCAGCAGCAAAGTGGGAGGTTCAGCTTTCTTT. It specifies CASSKVGGSAFF.